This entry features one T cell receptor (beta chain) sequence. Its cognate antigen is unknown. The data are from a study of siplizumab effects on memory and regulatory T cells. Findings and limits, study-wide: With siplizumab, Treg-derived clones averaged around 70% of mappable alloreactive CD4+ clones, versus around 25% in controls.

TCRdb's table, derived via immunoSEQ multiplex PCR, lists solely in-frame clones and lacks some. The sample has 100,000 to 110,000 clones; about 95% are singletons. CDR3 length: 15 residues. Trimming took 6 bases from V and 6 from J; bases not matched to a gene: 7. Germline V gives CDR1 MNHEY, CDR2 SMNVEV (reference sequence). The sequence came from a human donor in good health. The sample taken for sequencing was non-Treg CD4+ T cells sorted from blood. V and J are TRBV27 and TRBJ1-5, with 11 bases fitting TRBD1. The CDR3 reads CASSRTGGRGQPQHF. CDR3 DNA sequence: TGTGCCAGCAGCAGGACAGGGGGCAGGGGTCAGCCCCAGCATTTT.